The following is a TCR beta chain sequence with its context. It lacks a known antigen. Per-nucleotide qualities are absent, and no much larger clonotype sits a single base away. CDR1 and CDR2, per the germline V gene, are MNHEY and SVGAGI. From V the trimming removes 6 bases and from J it removes 5 bases, while the gene matches leave 4 bases of the junction unaccounted for. Its CDR3 holds 14 amino acids, cysteine through phenylalanine. Of all the DNA, just the CDR3 is kept, 42 bases in frame from base 1. The source of the sample is a study of T cell responses to AZD1222 COVID-19 vaccine (dated by TCRdb to the early 2020s). With respect to the entire study: AZD1222 recipients whose second dose came at about 4 weeks and those whose second dose came at about 12 weeks were combined into one group, since spike-specific TCR depth and breadth did not differ between the two schedules. A total of about 250 trial participants underwent TCR sequencing, of whom some 200 had received two doses of AZD1222 and roughly 26 had received two doses of the MenACWY control vaccine. Trial participants were enrolled into age subgroups of 18-55, 56-69 and 70-plus years, which contained about 150, 27 and 61 TCR-sequenced participants, respectively. Points the paper makes about the study in general: Nearly half of unique spike-specific TCRs reportedly recognized epitopes outside regions mutated in the B.1.351 and B.1.1.7 variants. CD4 TCRs associated with the vaccine covered the entire spike protein, and the dominant responses were in regions 160-218 and 743-854. A significant rise in spike-specific TCR breadth and depth was observed after two AZD1222 doses relative to day 0 and relative to MenACWY recipients. Because no day 14 peak-response samples were available, repertoires were characterized only after the peak T cell response. Conclusions about previously exposed vaccinees were limited because only six or seven AZD1222 recipients were SARS-CoV-2 seropositive at baseline. Participants were mostly white British and included more females than males, and it was suggested by the authors that clonal diversity may have been underestimated. In the small 56-69-year group, the increase in depth fell short of significance, most likely because of low power.

The CDR3 regions of human TCRbeta chains were analyzed by immunosequencing. The study's own analysis went as follows. Repertoire TCRs were matched against a reference library of SARS-CoV-2-specific TCRs generated with the MIRA antigen-specificity platform. Breadth was defined as the fraction of unique TCRs that were SARS-CoV-2-associated, and depth was defined as the fraction of total T cells that were SARS-CoV-2-associated. Using the MIRA data, each spike-specific TCR was assigned both to the spike region to which the TCR was reactive and to a CD4 or CD8 class. Log10-transformed breadth and depth values were compared by one-way ANOVA with Sidak's multiple comparisons tests. The table comes from immuneACCESS by way of TCRdb, which keeps in-frame sequences with V and J called. Part of the clones is missing from these tables; in studies checked, under half for an unresolved V gene and the rest for unknown reasons. D and trimming were read from the DNA, whereas the V and J calls and clone size are those reported in that table. Here the sample has around 120,000 clones; under 90% occur a single time. 6% to 8% of the sample is in the top ten clones.

The sample's time point label, in plain terms: baseline before first vaccination. Vaccinee samples came from UK trials COV001 and COV002, including a single-blind randomized controlled phase 2/3 trial of AZD1222 (ChAdOx1 nCoV-19) in healthy adults. For TCRbeta chain sequencing, PBMC samples were collected from trial participants at day 0 and at day 28 after the second dose. The sequences come from peripheral blood, collected on day 0 of AZD1222 vaccination. The TCR comes from an adult in good health. The receptor chain draws on TRBV6-5 and TRBJ2-7, and TRBD2 matches 13 of the central bases. DNA sequence: TGTGCCAGCAGCCGTGGGACTAGCGGGAACGAGCAGTACTTC. This is translated as CASSRGTSGNEQYF.